The source of this TCR beta chain is a study of blood T cell repertoires in COVID-19. Overall study context: In each case, the material was cDNA or gDNA derived from T cells, B-cell-depleted T cells, or PBMCs.

The CDR3 is 12 residues long. The V gene lost 3 bases and the J gene lost 5 bases, with 4 bases spanning the gap. Germline loops: CDR1 LNHDA, CDR2 SQIVND (reference sequence). Produced via immunoSEQ multiplex PCR; TCRdb's table is partial and in-frame only. The sample yields some 390,000 clones, 85% to 90% seen once. Recruitment covered under 25 US areas and drew participants whose ages spanned roughly 18 to 100 years. Participants were placed into cohorts based on the clinical history they reported. Donors in Cohort 3 counted as recovered after two negative PCRs, clearance, or symptom resolution. V and J are TRBV19 and TRBJ1-4; the D is unclear. This receptor was obtained from a man aged 25-40 years who had recovered from COVID-19. The specimen was PBMCs or T cells enriched from blood (not recorded which). Written as DNA, the CDR3 is TGTGCCAGTAGTATTAGAAATGAAAAACTGTTTTTT. Translated, it gives CASSIRNEKLFF.